This TCR beta chain emerged from a study of shared clonotypes between healthy human individuals. Cells designated naive CD8 were CD45RO-negative and were positively selected for CCR7, with terminally differentiated effector memory CD45RA+ cells excluded. Assay used: immunoSEQ multiplex PCR; TCRdb lists only in-frame clones, some missing. The data show some 580,000 clones, with roughly 98% seen just once and around 0.3% held by the top ten. This TCR was sampled from a man aged 30 to 39 in good health. Material: naive CD8+ T cells sorted from blood.

CDR3 amino acids: CASGPGVSEQFF. The CDR3 bases are TGTGCTAGTGGTCCTGGAGTCTCCGAGCAGTTCTTC. The chain employs TRBV12-5 and TRBJ2-1; D unclear. The CDR3 is made up of 12 amino acids. From germline, CDR1 is LGHNT and CDR2 FRNRAP. V dropped 5 bases and J dropped 10 bases, with 12 bases sitting between them.